This TCR beta chain was profiled in a study of control samples from healthy donors and cancer patients. Sequencing was performed with immunoSEQ multiplex PCR; in TCRdb, only in-frame clones are kept and a portion is missing. The sample has under 60,000 clones; 94% are singletons. The CDR3 has 16 amino acids. Germline CDR1 MRHNA, CDR2 SNTAGT. V lost 8 bases to trimming and J lost 7 bases; unmatched junction nucleotides: 11. The chain has TRBV6-4 and TRBJ2-1; 13 bases agree with TRBD2. The sample taken for sequencing was blood. The clonotype was recovered from a man aged 25-40 years in good health. Here the CDR3 reads CASAGLAGARRNEQFF. The CDR3 DNA follows: TGTGCCAGCGCAGGACTAGCGGGGGCTAGGAGGAATGAGCAGTTCTTC.